This is a list of T cell receptor beta chains from one sample in a study of T cell responses to AZD1222 COVID-19 vaccine. The protocol was immunoSEQ multiplex PCR, while the TCRdb copy is restricted to in-frame clones and leaves out a portion. The table lists roughly 130,000 clones, around 92% of them singletons. Sequenced here: peripheral blood, sampled on day 0 of AZD1222 vaccination. The receptors were gathered from an adult in good health. CDR3s include the opening cysteine and the closing phenylalanine or tryptophan. The D gene is left open where the match is weak. Rows give clone size only sometimes, using once, few, many, or a class for an expanded clone.

v_call: TRBV6-6; clone_size: .; j_call: TRBJ2-7; d_call: .; cdr3_aa: CASSYQGREQYF; cdr3_nt: TGTGCCAGCAGTTACCAGGGGAGGGAGCAGTACTTC
v_call: TRBV19; clone_size: .; j_call: TRBJ2-7; d_call: .; cdr3_aa: CASSSRTIYEQYF; cdr3_nt: TGTGCCAGTAGTAGTCGGACAATCTACGAGCAGTACTTC
v_call: TRBV7-9; clone_size: .; j_call: TRBJ2-7; d_call: .; cdr3_aa: CASSDTYEQYF; cdr3_nt: TGTGCCAGCAGTGATACCTACGAGCAGTACTTC
v_call: TRBV14; clone_size: .; j_call: TRBJ2-3; d_call: TRBD2; cdr3_aa: CASSQLAGGTDTQYF; cdr3_nt: TGTGCCAGCAGCCAGCTAGCGGGGGGCACAGATACGCAGTATTTT
v_call: TRBV6-5; clone_size: .; j_call: TRBJ2-5; d_call: .; cdr3_aa: CASTPTGAVGQYF; cdr3_nt: TGTGCCAGCACCCCGACAGGAGCAGTGGGCCAGTACTTC
v_call: TRBV3-1/TRBV3-2; clone_size: .; j_call: TRBJ1-4; d_call: .; cdr3_aa: CASSQDLGRTNEKLFF; cdr3_nt: TGTGCCAGCAGCCAAGATTTGGGACGGACAAATGAAAAACTGTTTTTT
v_call: TRBV7-2; clone_size: .; j_call: TRBJ2-3; d_call: .; cdr3_aa: CASSLGYGRQGADTQYF; cdr3_nt: TGTGCCAGCAGCTTAGGTTATGGGCGGCAGGGTGCAGATACGCAGTATTTT
v_call: TRBV11-2; clone_size: .; j_call: TRBJ1-2; d_call: .; cdr3_aa: CASSLRSFGYTF; cdr3_nt: TGTGCCAGCAGCTTAAGGTCATTCGGCTACACCTTC
v_call: TRBV6-6; clone_size: .; j_call: TRBJ1-5; d_call: .; cdr3_aa: CASMIREGNNQPQHF; cdr3_nt: TGTGCCAGCATGATACGGGAGGGAAACAATCAGCCCCAGCATTTT
v_call: TRBV6-5; clone_size: .; j_call: TRBJ2-7; d_call: .; cdr3_aa: CASSLGSRIVYEQYF; cdr3_nt: TGTGCCAGCAGTCTTGGGTCCAGGATTGTCTACGAGCAGTACTTC
v_call: TRBV12-3/TRBV12-4; clone_size: .; j_call: TRBJ2-7; d_call: .; cdr3_aa: CASSFVQTYEQYF; cdr3_nt: TGTGCCAGCAGTTTTGTCCAGACTTACGAGCAGTACTTC
v_call: TRBV29-1; clone_size: .; j_call: TRBJ1-1; d_call: .; cdr3_aa: CSVVEETEAFF; cdr3_nt: TGCAGCGTTGTCGAGGAGACTGAAGCTTTCTTT
v_call: TRBV5-1; clone_size: .; j_call: TRBJ1-2; d_call: TRBD1; cdr3_aa: CASSLAEGASGYTF; cdr3_nt: TGCGCCAGCAGCTTGGCTGAGGGGGCGTCCGGCTACACCTTC
v_call: TRBV10-3; clone_size: .; j_call: TRBJ2-5; d_call: TRBD2; cdr3_aa: CAISEGLAGQETQYF; cdr3_nt: TGTGCCATCAGTGAGGGACTAGCGGGGCAAGAGACCCAGTACTTC
v_call: TRBV11-2; clone_size: .; j_call: TRBJ2-6; d_call: .; cdr3_aa: CASSLRGLAGANVLTF; cdr3_nt: TGTGCCAGCAGCTTAAGGGGGTTAGCTGGGGCCAACGTCCTGACTTTC
v_call: TRBV7-8; clone_size: .; j_call: TRBJ1-1; d_call: .; cdr3_aa: CASSLPLGQVNTEAFF; cdr3_nt: TGTGCCAGCAGCTTACCTTTGGGTCAAGTGAACACTGAAGCTTTCTTT
v_call: TRBV4-1; clone_size: .; j_call: TRBJ2-2; d_call: TRBD2; cdr3_aa: CASSQVGGFTGELFF; cdr3_nt: TGCGCCAGCAGCCAGGTCGGGGGGTTCACCGGGGAGCTGTTTTTT
v_call: TRBV7-8; clone_size: .; j_call: TRBJ1-6; d_call: TRBD1; cdr3_aa: CASSARNAGQGYSPLHF; cdr3_nt: TGTGCCAGCAGCGCCCGAAACGCGGGACAGGGCTATTCACCCCTCCACTTT
v_call: TRBV3-1/TRBV3-2; clone_size: .; j_call: TRBJ1-1; d_call: TRBD1; cdr3_aa: CASSFRDRMNTEAFF; cdr3_nt: TGTGCCAGCAGCTTCCGGGACAGGATGAACACTGAAGCTTTCTTT
v_call: TRBV19; clone_size: .; j_call: TRBJ1-5; d_call: .; cdr3_aa: CASSIRGNQPQHF; cdr3_nt: TGTGCCAGTAGTATCAGGGGCAATCAGCCCCAGCATTTT
v_call: TRBV28; clone_size: few; j_call: TRBJ2-7; d_call: TRBD2; cdr3_aa: CASSPGPGGSSYEQYF; cdr3_nt: TGTGCCAGCAGTCCAGGCCCGGGAGGGAGCTCCTACGAGCAGTACTTC
v_call: TRBV20-1; clone_size: .; j_call: TRBJ1-1; d_call: .; cdr3_aa: CSLLENTEAFF; cdr3_nt: TGCAGCCTGTTGGAGAACACTGAAGCTTTCTTT
v_call: TRBV7-9; clone_size: .; j_call: TRBJ2-2; d_call: TRBD1; cdr3_aa: CASSLGQYRGRLNTGELFF; cdr3_nt: TGTGCCAGCAGCTTGGGGCAGTACAGGGGAAGATTGAACACCGGGGAGCTGTTTTTT
v_call: TRBV4-1; clone_size: .; j_call: TRBJ2-1; d_call: TRBD2; cdr3_aa: CASSQDQASGYSYNEQFF; cdr3_nt: TGCGCCAGCAGCCAAGATCAGGCTAGCGGTTACTCCTACAATGAGCAGTTCTTC
v_call: TRBV11-3; clone_size: .; j_call: TRBJ2-3; d_call: .; cdr3_aa: CASSGPQRGGTQYF; cdr3_nt: TGTGCCAGCAGCGGCCCCCAGAGAGGGGGTACGCAGTATTTT
v_call: TRBV28; clone_size: .; j_call: TRBJ1-2; d_call: .; cdr3_aa: CASSLVNYGYTF; cdr3_nt: TGTGCCAGCAGTTTGGTCAACTATGGCTACACCTTC
v_call: TRBV9; clone_size: few; j_call: TRBJ2-5; d_call: TRBD2; cdr3_aa: CASSPASGGHQETQYF; cdr3_nt: TGTGCCAGCAGCCCCGCCAGCGGGGGTCACCAAGAGACCCAGTACTTC
v_call: TRBV20-1; clone_size: once; j_call: TRBJ1-1; d_call: .; cdr3_aa: CSASLGGQRDTEAFF; cdr3_nt: TGCAGTGCTAGTTTGGGTGGACAGAGGGACACTGAAGCTTTCTTT
v_call: TRBV24-1; clone_size: once; j_call: TRBJ1-2; d_call: .; cdr3_aa: CATSDRWDYGYTF; cdr3_nt: TGTGCCACCAGTGATAGGTGGGACTATGGCTACACCTTC
v_call: TRBV4-2; clone_size: .; j_call: TRBJ1-2; d_call: .; cdr3_aa: CASSQDTRGGGYTF; cdr3_nt: TGTGCCAGCAGCCAAGATACGCGGGGGGGAGGCTACACCTTC
v_call: TRBV7-6; clone_size: .; j_call: TRBJ1-2; d_call: TRBD1; cdr3_aa: CASSLGGRTGNYGYTF; cdr3_nt: TGTGCCAGCAGCTTGGGGGGTAGGACAGGAAACTATGGCTACACCTTC
v_call: TRBV27; clone_size: .; j_call: TRBJ1-2; d_call: .; cdr3_aa: CASSQGWVNYGYTF; cdr3_nt: TGTGCCAGCAGCCAGGGGTGGGTTAACTATGGCTACACCTTC